The entry below gives a single T cell receptor beta chain sequence along with its context. What it binds is not known. This sample is part of a study of shared clonotypes between healthy human individuals. Study-level background: Three plates were used per donor for CD4 naive, three for CD4 memory, two for CD8 naive and one for CD8 memory. The study's findings and limits: Clonotypes shared by all four donors outscored non-shared clonotypes in generation probability. Rarefaction showed sorted-subset sequencing was incomplete despite large depth.

The CDR3 spans 14 residues. Germline V gene data show CDR1 as MNHEY and CDR2 as SMNVEV (reference sequence). V was cut by 3 bases and J by 2 bases, with 11 bases left in between. Tens of thousands of T cell genomes (about 0.2 ug DNA) went into each sorted-subset replicate. Sequenced by immunoSEQ multiplex PCR; TCRdb stores in-frame clones only, minus some. The repertoire holds about 990,000 clones, with approximately 80% as singletons. This receptor was obtained from a man between 18 and 35 years old in good health. Some clones in this sample may be carry-over from other donors' samples. Sequenced sample: memory CD4+ T cells from PBMCs. Subset specified: CD45RA-negative fraction. The chain employs TRBV27 and TRBJ2-7; possibly TRBD1 for D (6 bases). The CDR3 loop is CASSFVGGPYEQYF. CDR3 coding DNA: TGTGCCAGCAGTTTTGTTGGGGGCCCCTACGAGCAGTACTTC.